The 29 T cell receptor beta chains in this list originate from one sample, sequenced in a study of post-analysis software for immune sequencing data. Study conclusions and caveats: Roughly five TRBV segments were significantly more frequent in patients than in controls. TRBV5-6, TRBV5-1 and TRBV20-1 were among these segments.

cDNA libraries for TCR beta contained unique molecular identifiers. One entry per CDR3 protein results from TCRdb running MiXCR on the PCR reads. In the table there are approximately 630,000 distinct CDR3 sequences, approximately 60% of which are singletons. Their antigen targets remain unknown. The specimen sequenced was blood. These receptors all come from a girl aged 2-10 years with multiple sclerosis.

This clonotype has just a few counts. The V and J genes are TRBV7-9 and TRBJ2-3; D tentatively fits TRBD1 or TRBD2 (6 bases each). In germline, CDR1 is SEHNR, CDR2 FQNEAQ (reference sequence). The ends were cut back, 8 bases at V and 0 bases at J, with 12 bases in the middle. CDR3 length: 14 residues. The CDR3, as DNA: TGTGCCAGCGTAAGGGGGACTAGCACAGATACGCAGTATTTT. It yields the protein CASVRGTSTDTQYF.

This sequence joins TRBV7-9 and TRBJ2-1, with 9 bases identical to TRBD1. Germline V gene data show CDR1 as SEHNR and CDR2 as FQNEAQ (reference sequence). Germline trimming cut 5 bases from V and 10 bases from J; bases unmatched to any gene: 9. This CDR3 spans 14 amino acids. CDR3 bases: TGTGCCAGCAGCGGTGGGACAGGGAAGAGGGAGCAGTTCTTC. Protein product: CASSGGTGKREQFF.

This clonotype was detected a few times. The rearrangement links TRBV7-2 to TRBJ1-2, with 9 bases fitting TRBD1. V lost 9 bases and J lost 1; bases outside the gene matches: 6. Germline CDR1 SGHTA, CDR2 FQGNSA. The CDR3 covers 14 residues. CDR3 bases: TGTGCCAGTGTACCGGGACAGGGTAACTATGGCTACACCTTC. Its protein product is CASVPGQGNYGYTF.

V gene TRBV29-1 combines with J gene TRBJ2-1; tentative D call: TRBD1 (6 bases). V dropped 8 bases and J dropped 7 bases, with 15 bases sitting between them. Germline CDR1 SQVTM, CDR2 ANQGSEA. The length of the CDR3 is 12 residues. CDR3 region: CSQGLGSNEQFF. CDR3 bases: TGCAGCCAGGGGCTGGGGTCGAATGAGCAGTTCTTC.

The J gene is TRBJ2-5, the V gene TRBV5-1; TRBD1 aligns across 10 bases. This CDR3 has 14 amino acids. V lost 4 bases, J lost 11 bases, and 11 bases stayed unmatched. Germline loops: CDR1 SGHRS, CDR2 YFSETQ. In DNA form, the CDR3 reads TGCGCCAGCAGCCCCGGACAGGGGGACGGAGAGCAGTACTTC. Protein product: CASSPGQGDGEQYF.

The sample holds a few counts of this clonotype. The chain couples TRBV20-1 to TRBJ2-5, with D maybe TRBD2 (6 bases). Trimming shortened V by 0 bases and J by 5 bases, and 16 bases separated the two germline ends. The CDR3 is made up of 15 amino acids. Germline loops: CDR1 DFQATT, CDR2 SNEGSKA (reference sequence). The CDR3 DNA is TGCAGTGCTAGAGATCCCACGGGGGTAGGGGAGACCCAGTACTTC. It codes for CSARDPTGVGETQYF.

The genes are TRBV4-3 and TRBJ2-1, with 7 bases aligning to TRBD2. V gave up 4 bases and J gave up 8 bases; unmatched junction bases: 8. The V gene's germline CDR1 is LGHNA and CDR2 YSLEER. This CDR3 comprises 14 residues. The CDR3 is CASSPGLGSYEQFF. In DNA form, the CDR3 reads TGCGCCAGCAGCCCCGGACTAGGGAGTTATGAGCAGTTCTTC.

This chain joins TRBV15 and TRBJ2-5; D may be TRBD1 (6 bases). This CDR3 region has 14 residues. V was shortened by 0 bases and J by 4 bases, with 9 bases between the two germline ends. From germline, CDR1 is LNHNV and CDR2 YYDKDF (reference sequence). The CDR3 nucleotides are TGTGCCACCAGCAGAGACCCAGGGGCAGAGACCCAGTACTTC. Translation: CATSRDPGAETQYF.

J is TRBJ2-1 and V is TRBV20-1; 7 bases map to TRBD2. Trimming took 4 bases from V and 5 from J; bases not matched to a gene: 11. CDR1 and CDR2 (germline): DFQATT, SNEGSKA (reference sequence). This CDR3 has 15 amino acids. DNA for the CDR3: TGCAGTGCTACATCTCAGCGGGACCCCAACAATGAGCAGTTCTTC. It translates to CSATSQRDPNNEQFF.

The CDR3 reads CASIPSPSGANVLTF. The CDR3 DNA is TGTGCCAGCATCCCCTCCCCCTCTGGGGCCAACGTCCTGACTTTC. The V gene is TRBV6-2 or TRBV6-3, the J gene TRBJ2-6, with D unresolved. CDR1 is MNHEY, CDR2 SVGEGT, per germline. V was clipped by 7 bases and J by 0 bases, with 10 bases between them. There are 15 residues in the CDR3.

This sequence joins TRBV2 and TRBJ1-4; D gene unclear. V was pared by 3 bases and J by 6 bases, with 11 bases between. CDR3 length: 14 residues. Germline CDR1 reads SNHLY; CDR2 reads FYNNEI. CDR3 bases: TGTGCCAGCAGTGACCCGACCCTCGATGAAAAACTGTTTTTT. This gives the protein CASSDPTLDEKLFF.

The rearrangement uses TRBV10-2 and TRBJ2-7; D possibly uses TRBD1 or TRBD2 (5 bases each). V was trimmed by 7 bases and J by 4 bases, leaving 14 bases between them. The CDR3 is made up of 13 amino acids. Per the germline V gene, CDR1 is WSHSY and CDR2 is SAAADI. CDR3 coding DNA: TGCGCCAGCACCCAGGGCGGGCCTTACGAGCAGTACTTC. This codes for CASTQGGPYEQYF.

The rearrangement joins TRBV4-1 to TRBJ2-7; 8 bases are shared with TRBD1. Unmatched junction bases numbered 8, after V lost 0 bases and J lost 4 bases. This CDR3 region has 16 residues. CDR1 and CDR2 (germline): MGHRA, YSYEKL. In DNA form, the CDR3 reads TGCGCCAGCAGCCAAGACTCACAGGGGGATTGGTACGAGCAGTACTTC. It specifies CASSQDSQGDWYEQYF.

In this sample, this clonotype turned up a few times. This chain joins TRBV29-1 and TRBJ1-2; D remains unclear. Trimming left V 4 bases short and J 8 bases short, with 14 bases between. The CDR3 is 12 amino acids. Germline CDR1 is SQVTM and CDR2 is ANQGSEA. CDR3 DNA: TGCAGCGTTGGTTCCGGGTCGGTCGGCTACACCTTC. Translated, it gives CSVGSGSVGYTF.

The CDR3: CASSQYLATGEMTQHF. CDR3 nucleotide sequence: TGCGCCAGCAGCCAATACCTCGCCACAGGGGAGATGACCCAGCATTTT. The rearrangement uses TRBV4-1 and TRBJ1-5; 7 bases are shared with TRBD1. In germline, CDR1 is MGHRA, CDR2 YSYEKL. The length of the CDR3 is 16 residues. V shed 2 bases and J 11 bases; nucleotides not matched to a gene: 15.

The genes are TRBV6-5 and TRBJ2-2, with 11 nucleotides matching TRBD1. Germline V gene sequence: CDR1 MNHEY, CDR2 SVGAGI. Trimming removed 6 bases from V and 4 bases from J; junction bases left unmatched: 7. The CDR3 has 16 amino acids. The CDR3 here is CASSRTGTGGTGELFF. As DNA, the CDR3 is TGTGCCAGCAGCCGTACCGGGACAGGGGGCACCGGGGAGCTGTTTTTT.

The chain carries TRBV5-5 and TRBJ1-2; no clear D. The ends were cut back, 1 base at V and 0 bases at J, with 16 bases in the middle. The germline V gene encodes CDR1 SGHKS and CDR2 YYEKEE (reference sequence). The CDR3 loop spans 17 amino acids. The CDR3 DNA sequence: TGTGCCAGCAGCTTGACGCCGGGCGGTATGACTAACTATGGCTACACCTTC. This encodes CASSLTPGGMTNYGYTF.

The rearrangement joins TRBV11-3 to TRBJ2-3; D is possibly TRBD2 (7 bases). This CDR3 has 19 residues. The V gene lost 5 bases and the J gene lost 0 bases, with 24 bases spanning the gap. CDR1 SGHNT and CDR2 YENEEA come from the germline V gene. The CDR3 region is CASSPQILGGPASTDTQYF. CDR3 DNA: TGTGCCAGCAGCCCCCAGATTTTGGGGGGGCCGGCAAGCACAGATACGCAGTATTTT. Based on the CDR3 plus reference TRBV11-3 and TRBJ2-3, the full variable domain is EAGVVQSPRYKIIEKKQPVAFWCNPISGHNTLYWYLQNLGQGPELLIRYENEEAVDDSQLPKDRFSAERLKGVDSTLKIQPAELGDSAVYLCASSPQILGGPASTDTQYFGPGTRLTVL.

V and J are TRBV15 and TRBJ2-5; D is perhaps TRBD2 (6 bases). The germline V and J ends were trimmed by 0 bases and 7 bases, with 12 bases remaining between them. This CDR3 spans 14 amino acids. Germline V gene sequence: CDR1 LNHNV, CDR2 YYDKDF (reference sequence). The CDR3 region has the DNA TGTGCCACCAGCAGAGATGCGGGGCCGGGGACCCAGTACTTC. Amino acid sequence: CATSRDAGPGTQYF.

The chain employs TRBV5-1 and TRBJ1-2; unclear D gene. Germline V gives CDR1 SGHRS, CDR2 YFSETQ. The CDR3 is 14 amino acids. The V and J ends lost 2 bases and 5 bases respectively, with 13 bases between them. CDR3 amino acids: CASSLHVARYGYTF. The CDR3 DNA sequence: TGCGCCAGCAGCTTACACGTCGCTAGATATGGCTACACCTTC.

This clonotype has only a few counts. The rearrangement links TRBV24-1 to TRBJ2-4; TRBD2 is a possible D gene (5 bases). The V end lost 0 bases, the J end lost 2 bases, and 16 bases lay between the germline ends. The CDR3 is 18 amino acids. Per the germline V gene, CDR1 is KGHDR and CDR2 is SFDVKD. The CDR3 coding sequence is TGTGCCACCAGTGATTTGTCGGGGTCTCTAGTAACCAAAAACATTCAGTACTTC. It is translated as CATSDLSGSLVTKNIQYF.

This clonotype appeared once. This chain joins TRBV7-2 and TRBJ2-5; TRBD2 aligns across 14 bases. Trimming took 3 bases from V and 5 from J; bases not matched to a gene: 5. The length of the CDR3 is 16 residues. CDR1 and CDR2 (germline): SGHTA, FQGNSA. CDR3 in amino acids: CASSFGLAGGGETQYF. CDR3 bases: TGTGCCAGCAGCTTCGGACTAGCGGGGGGCGGGGAGACCCAGTACTTC.

The chain uses TRBV6-2 or TRBV6-3 and TRBJ2-1, with TRBD2 as a possible D gene (5 bases). The CDR3 covers 16 residues. Germline V gene lookup returns CDR1 MNHEY and CDR2 SVGEGT. V gave up 2 bases and J gave up 7 bases, with 18 bases separating them. This chain's CDR3 is CASSYLRSPSGNEQFF. The CDR3 DNA reads as TGTGCCAGCAGTTACCTCCGGTCGCCTTCGGGAAATGAGCAGTTCTTC.

This chain links TRBV6-5 with TRBJ2-1; 10 bases match TRBD2. After removal of 9 bases from V and 0 bases from J, the junction contained 23 bases not matched to a gene. Germline lookup yields CDR1 MNHEY and CDR2 SVGAGI. This CDR3 is built from 21 residues. CDR3 protein: CASSSSAYPSGSRSSYNEQFF. CDR3 DNA sequence: TGTGCCAGTAGCTCCTCTGCCTATCCTAGCGGGAGCCGGAGCTCCTACAATGAGCAGTTCTTC.

This clonotype was seen just once. This rearrangement joins TRBV6-2 or TRBV6-3 to TRBJ1-5, with 9 bases matching TRBD1. The CDR3 has 18 residues. CDR1 and CDR2 from the germline V gene are MNHEY and SVGEGT. After removal of 5 bases from V and 2 bases from J, the junction contained 13 bases not matched to a gene. CDR3 sequence reads: CASSRDRASTLGNQPQHF. The CDR3 DNA sequence: TGTGCCAGCAGTCGGGACAGGGCCTCCACCCTGGGCAATCAGCCCCAGCATTTT.

This clonotype was counted only a few times. The chain recombines TRBV15 with TRBJ1-1; perhaps TRBD1 as D (6 bases). CDR3 length equals 15 residues. V shed 4 bases and J shed 0 bases, with 12 bases lying between them. Germline lookup yields CDR1 LNHNV and CDR2 YYDKDF (reference sequence). The CDR3 nucleotides are TGTGCCACCAGCACGGGGGGCGACTTGAACACTGAAGCTTTCTTT. Translated: CATSTGGDLNTEAFF.

CDR3 in amino acids: CSAWGVAGGPGEQYF. The DNA of the CDR3 is TGCAGCGCGTGGGGCGTAGCGGGAGGGCCGGGAGAGCAGTACTTC. The chain couples TRBV29-1 to TRBJ2-5; 11 nucleotides line up with TRBD2. CDR1 is SQVTM and CDR2 is ANQGSEA in the germline V gene. Trimming took 7 bases from V and 11 from J; bases not matched to a gene: 18. This CDR3 spans 15 amino acids.

The chain uses TRBV3-1 and TRBJ2-4; TRBD1 is a possible D gene (5 bases). The CDR3 sequence is 13 residues long. Germline V lookup: CDR1 LGHDT, CDR2 YNNKEL (reference sequence). V lost 7 bases and J lost 1, with 8 bases in between. The CDR3 loop is CASNSGAKNIQYF. The CDR3 DNA reads TGTGCCAGCAATTCAGGGGCCAAAAACATTCAGTACTTC.

This clonotype was found a few times. The gene calls are TRBV12-3 or TRBV12-4 and TRBJ1-2; 10 bases align to TRBD1. J gave up 8 bases and V 4 bases, and 7 bases lay outside the gene matches. CDR3 length: 14 amino acids. The CDR3 DNA follows: TGTGCCAGCAGTTCGTCCCGGGACAGGGGCGGCTACACCTTC. Translating it yields CASSSSRDRGGYTF.